This T cell receptor beta chain originates from a study of low-dose radiotherapy and immunotherapy resistance in tumors. As for the study in general: Intravenous cyclophosphamide 200 mg/m2 was given every two weeks, one day before radiation and immunotherapy.

TRAV and TRBV primers primed cDNA for both TCRalpha and TCRbeta. TCRs underwent around 20 PCR cycles of amplification with a constant-region primer and V-primer adapter. In vitro transcription amplified the mRNA that had been isolated. Each CDR3 protein gets one entry after TCRdb re-called the reads with MiXCR. Of more than 50,000 distinct CDR3 sequences in the sample, about a quarter were seen once. Germline V gene sequence: CDR1 SQVTM, CDR2 ANQGSEA. This CDR3 has 16 amino acids. Germline trimming cut 7 bases from V and 4 bases from J; bases unmatched to any gene: 14. Time point: before trial treatment. This clonotype has a count of ten or more.

The source was PBMCs, collected before treatment. This receptor was obtained from a male donor with rectosigmoid adenocarcinoma. This chain connects TRBV29-1 to TRBJ2-7; 12 nucleotides match TRBD2. CDR3 nucleotides: TGCAGCGGATTAGGACTAGCGGGATCCCTTGCATACGAGCAGTACTTC. Its protein is CSGLGLAGSLAYEQYF.